The T cell receptor beta chain under discussion was sequenced for a study of blood T cells in healthy people across ages. Study conclusions and caveats: The recorded TCR beta diversity per million T cells decreased in a roughly linear manner with age.

The second PCR ran roughly 6 to 12 cycles with a sample-barcoded 5' primer and J-beta primers. TCRdb independently ran MiXCR on the 5' RACE reads; one entry per CDR3 protein. The sample contains over 600,000 distinct CDR3 sequences, 40% to 45% of which appear only once. V shed 2 bases and J shed 1 base, with 11 bases lying between them. From germline, CDR1 is LGHDT and CDR2 YNNKEL (reference sequence). This CDR3 has 15 residues. This clonotype was seen many times. The antigen is unknown. The chain joins TRBV3-1 to TRBJ2-5, with D tentatively TRBD1 (6 bases). This TCR was recovered from a man older than 75 in good health. The material sequenced was blood. The CDR3 bases are TGTGCCAGCAGCCAACCGGACAGTTTCCAAGAGACCCAGTACTTC. It translates to CASSQPDSFQETQYF.